The present T cell receptor (beta chain) was sequenced within a study of post-analysis software for immune sequencing data. Study overall: Courses of disease covered relapsing-remitting, secondary progressive and progressive-relapsing multiple sclerosis. General study points: For normalized Chao1 diversity, multiple sclerosis patients scored significantly lower than controls did. Samples from a shared batch, those prepared together, strongly co-clustered by F measure.

Included in the TCR beta cDNA libraries were unique molecular identifiers. TCRdb re-derived calls from the PCR reads in MiXCR, one entry per CDR3 protein. Of approximately 730,000 distinct CDR3 sequences in the sample, 35% to 55% were seen once. On this clonotype: Its antigen is currently unknown. One end of the junction does not line up with germline, which may come from a read error.

The clonotype originates from a girl between 5 and 17 years old with multiple sclerosis. The sample comprised blood.

CDR3 sequence (DNA): TGCGTCAGCAGTCCGGGACTTACGTCCTACGAGCAGTACTTC. It is translated as CVSSPGLTSYEQYF. V is TRBV23-1 and J is TRBJ2-7; TRBD2 is a possible D gene (6 bases). TRBV23-1 is sorted into the ORF group, with uncertain function. The CDR3 totals 14 residues.